This TCR beta chain appears in the sequencing data of a study of cytomegalovirus exposure and HLA in healthy donors. Broader study findings: A previous analysis found most TCR beta V segments productive roughly 87% or roughly 30% of the time. It was only CMV serostatus that was available as immune exposure information. TCR beta chains numbering 164 were designated cytomegalovirus-associated.

In the case of this clone: Its antigen remains unidentified.

CDR3 length: 14 amino acids. Trimming shortened V by 5 bases and J by 2 bases, and 12 bases separated the two germline ends. Germline V gene data show CDR1 as SGHTA and CDR2 as FQGNSA. This PCR relied on a set of 60 Vbeta primers and 13 Jbeta primers. TCRdb's table, derived via immunoSEQ multiplex PCR, lists solely in-frame clones and lacks some. The table includes about 110,000 clones, around 75% detected once. The source is a young man in good health and CMV-seronegative. The sequencing input was PBMCs. The genes are TRBV7-2 and TRBJ1-1; the D gene is possibly TRBD1 (6 bases). The CDR3 DNA reads TGTGCCAGCAGCGGGACAACCACCAACACTGAAGCTTTCTTT. Residues: CASSGTTTNTEAFF. The full variable domain, rest sourced from reference TRBV7-2 and TRBJ1-1, is GAGVSQSPSNKVTEKGKDVELRCDPISGHTALYWYRQSLGQGLEFLIYFQGNSAPDKSGLPSDRFSAERTGGSVSTLTIQRTQQEDSAVYLCASSGTTTNTEAFFGQGTRLTVV.